These 20 T cell receptor beta chains were sequenced from one sample in a study of shared T cell receptors in the human thymus. Some clones are missing from TCRdb's copy, which holds only in-frame ones; the method was immunoSEQ multiplex PCR. The profile shows under 850,000 clones, more than 75% of them singletons. These same data were also listed under a study on human thymus T cells.

The sample taken for sequencing was thymocytes. These receptor sequences come from a boy under two years old with a congenital heart defect.

The V call is TRBV11-3, the J call TRBJ2-7; the D gene is possibly TRBD2 (5 bases). V was clipped by 2 bases and J by 7 bases, with 18 bases between them. The CDR3 loop spans 15 amino acids. Germline values: CDR1 SGHNT, CDR2 YENEEA. CDR3 coding DNA: TGTGCCAGCAGCTTAAATCGGACTGGCTACGGAGAGCAGTACTTC. Its translation: CASSLNRTGYGEQYF.

The rearrangement links TRBV9 to TRBJ2-5; D may be TRBD2 (6 bases). CDR3 length: 14 amino acids. Trimming stripped 0 bases from V and 4 bases from J, with 10 bases between. Germline V CDR1 and CDR2: SGDLS, YYNGEE. The CDR3 nucleotides read TGTGCCAGCAGCGTAGTGGAGGGACCAGAGACCCAGTACTTC. Translation gives CASSVVEGPETQYF.

This clone has more than one count but fewer than ten. The chain couples TRBV27 to TRBJ2-2, with 10 bases aligning to TRBD2. The CDR3 has 16 amino acids. The germline gives CDR1 MNHEY, CDR2 SMNVEV (reference sequence). CDR3 in amino acids: CAAGGAGGENTGELFF. As DNA, the CDR3 is TGTGCGGCAGGGGGAGCGGGAGGGGAGAACACCGGGGAGCTGTTTTTT.

This clone was seen a handful of times. This chain joins TRBV19 and TRBJ1-2; D gene uncertain. Trimming cost V 5 bases and J 6 bases, with 25 bases left between them. The CDR3 length is 17 residues. The germline V gene encodes CDR1 LNHDA and CDR2 SQIVND (reference sequence). The DNA of the CDR3 is TGTGCCAGTAGTCCGGCTTGGGTGGGCCGCAGAATGAATGGCTACACCTTC. Translating gives CASSPAWVGRRMNGYTF.

This sequence joins TRBV6-5 and TRBJ1-1; D remains unclear. V was shortened by 6 bases and J by 2 bases, with 13 bases between the two germline ends. Looked up from germline, CDR1 is MNHEY and CDR2 is SVGAGI. The CDR3 consists of 14 residues. As DNA, the CDR3 is TGTGCCAGCAGCTGCAGAGGGAGAAACACTGAAGCTTTCTTT. It is translated as CASSCRGRNTEAFF.

The chain couples TRBV28 to TRBJ2-7; D is undetermined. Trimming left V 1 base short and J 6 bases short, with 4 bases between. The CDR3 is made up of 11 amino acids. Germline V gene sequence: CDR1 MDHEN, CDR2 SYDVKM. The CDR3 spells CASSLFREQYF. In DNA, the CDR3 is TGTGCCAGCAGTTTATTCCGCGAGCAGTACTTC.

V and J are TRBV7-6 and TRBJ1-1; D gene uncertain. The V gene's germline CDR1 is SGHVS and CDR2 FNYEAQ. V was cut by 5 bases and J by 5 bases, with 12 bases left in between. The CDR3 sequence is 13 residues long. The DNA of the CDR3 is TGTGCCAGCAGCCCCCGTACCGGGACTGAAGCTTTCTTT. Translation: CASSPRTGTEAFF.

V and J are TRBV9 and TRBJ2-3; D possibly corresponds to TRBD1 (6 bases). Trimming removed 4 bases from V and 0 bases from J, with 12 bases in between. Germline CDR1 is SGDLS and CDR2 is YYNGEE. The CDR3 covers 15 residues. The CDR3 nucleotides read TGTGCCAGCAGCCCGAACAGGGATAGCACAGATACGCAGTATTTT. This gives the protein CASSPNRDSTDTQYF.

This chain links TRBV10-2 with TRBJ1-5, with a tentative D call TRBD1 (5 bases). Germline CDR1 and CDR2: WSHSY and SAAADI. V lost 7 bases, J lost 3 bases, and 16 bases lay in between. The CDR3 covers 15 residues. The CDR3 reads CASTGQGRYNQPQHF. The CDR3 nucleotides are TGCGCCAGCACCGGGCAGGGTCGGTACAATCAGCCCCAGCATTTT.

This chain joins TRBV4-2 and TRBJ2-7; 13 nucleotides align to TRBD2. Germline V gene lookup returns CDR1 LGHNA and CDR2 YNFKEQ. The CDR3 has 21 amino acids. V lost 4 bases and J lost 2; bases outside the gene matches: 20. In DNA form, the CDR3 reads TGTGCCAGCAGCCGGACAGGGAGGGGGACTAGCGGGGACCTGATGGCCTACGAGCAGTACTTC. Amino acids: CASSRTGRGTSGDLMAYEQYF.

The chain has TRBV2 and TRBJ1-4; D gene unclear. This CDR3 contains 11 residues. Germline assignment: CDR1 SNHLY and CDR2 FYNNEI. The ends were cut back, 6 bases at V and 7 bases at J, with 6 bases in the middle. The CDR3 reads CASRILEKLFF. CDR3 DNA: TGTGCCAGCAGGATACTTGAAAAACTGTTTTTT. Filled out from reference TRBV2 and TRBJ1-4, the complete variable domain reads EPEVTQTPSHQVTQMGQEVILRCVPISNHLYFYWYRQILGQKVEFLVSFYNNEISEKSEIFDDQFSVERPDGSNFTLKIRSTKLEDSAMYFCASRILEKLFFGSGTQLSVL.

This clone came up once. This chain links TRBV5-1 with TRBJ2-7; maybe TRBD2 (6 bases). The germline CDR1 and CDR2 sequences are SGHRS and YFSETQ. The CDR3 totals 15 residues. V lost 0 bases and J lost 7, with 17 bases in between. In DNA form, the CDR3 reads TGCGCCAGCAGCTTGGAGGGGCGGGGCAGCAGGGAGCAGTACTTC. Protein: CASSLEGRGSREQYF.

The chain carries TRBV9 and TRBJ2-1, with D possibly matching TRBD2 (5 bases). The CDR3 is made up of 17 amino acids. CDR1 SGDLS and CDR2 YYNGEE come from the germline V gene. V dropped 0 bases and J dropped 0 bases, with 13 bases sitting between them. The chain's CDR3 is CASSVVEAGSSYNEQFF. The CDR3 nucleotides read TGTGCCAGCAGCGTAGTGGAGGCAGGCAGCTCCTACAATGAGCAGTTCTTC. Complete variable domain (other parts from reference TRBV9 and TRBJ2-1): DSGVTQTPKHLITATGQRVTLRCSPRSGDLSVYWYQQSLDQGLQFLIQYYNGEERAKGNILERFSAQQFPDLHSELNLSSLELGDSALYFCASSVVEAGSSYNEQFFGPGTRLTVL.

This sequence joins TRBV30 and TRBJ2-3, with no clear D. The V end lost 3 bases, the J end lost 6 bases, and 7 bases lay between the germline ends. Per the germline V gene, CDR1 is GTSNPN and CDR2 is SVGIG (reference sequence). The CDR3 runs 11 residues. CDR3 protein: CAWSTRDTQYF. CDR3 coding DNA: TGTGCCTGGAGCACGAGGGATACGCAGTATTTT.

The chain uses TRBV6-1 and TRBJ1-4; D may be TRBD1 (6 bases). The V end lost 2 bases, the J end lost 0 bases, and 16 bases lay between the germline ends. Germline V gene data show CDR1 as MNHNS and CDR2 as SASEGT. CDR3 length equals 18 residues. The CDR3 here is CASSERGGGTPTNEKLFF. The DNA for the CDR3 is TGTGCCAGCAGTGAAAGGGGGGGAGGGACCCCAACTAATGAAAAACTGTTTTTT.

The chain uses TRBV9 and TRBJ2-1; 10 bases map to TRBD2. This CDR3 has 15 amino acids. The germline V gene encodes CDR1 SGDLS and CDR2 YYNGEE. The ends lost 5 bases at V and 4 bases at J; junction bases unmatched: 6. CDR3 sequence (DNA): TGTGCCAGCAGTTTAAGCGGGAGGGCATACAATGAGCAGTTCTTC. Translated: CASSLSGRAYNEQFF.

V usage is TRBV10-3 and J usage is TRBJ1-2; TRBD1 agrees at 10 bases. V shed 5 bases, J shed 0 bases, and the junction held 12 bases outside the gene matches. The CDR3 covers 18 residues. Germline-derived CDR1 and CDR2 are ENHRY and SYGVKD. The CDR3 region is CAISIAGTGVRSNYGYTF. The CDR3 DNA reads TGTGCCATCAGTATCGCCGGGACAGGGGTCCGCTCTAACTATGGCTACACCTTC.

There are a few counts of this clone. V usage is TRBV2 and J usage is TRBJ2-3; TRBD2 agrees at 7 bases. Germline assignment: CDR1 SNHLY and CDR2 FYNNEI. The CDR3 has 19 residues. With V trimmed by 5 bases and J by 2 bases, 19 bases remained unmatched. The DNA for the CDR3 is TGTGCCAGCAGTAGACCCCTGACTAGCCCCTATGGTATCACAGATACGCAGTATTTT. Translating gives CASSRPLTSPYGITDTQYF.

The rearrangement joins TRBV10-3 to TRBJ1-3; D not resolved. V lost 6 bases, J lost 0 bases, and 21 bases lay in between. Germline CDR1 reads ENHRY; CDR2 reads SYGVKD. This CDR3 is built from 18 residues. The CDR3 sequence is CAISALGWWAVSGNTIYF. The CDR3 DNA follows: TGTGCCATCAGCGCTCTTGGGTGGTGGGCTGTCTCTGGAAACACCATATATTTT.

The gene calls are TRBV6-5 and TRBJ2-5; tentatively, D is TRBD1 (6 bases). V was clipped by 4 bases and J by 0 bases, with 12 bases between them. Germline V CDR1 and CDR2: MNHEY, SVGAGI. The CDR3 has 15 amino acids. CDR3 protein: CASSSPQGYQETQYF. The CDR3 nucleotides are TGTGCCAGCAGTTCCCCACAGGGTTACCAAGAGACCCAGTACTTC.